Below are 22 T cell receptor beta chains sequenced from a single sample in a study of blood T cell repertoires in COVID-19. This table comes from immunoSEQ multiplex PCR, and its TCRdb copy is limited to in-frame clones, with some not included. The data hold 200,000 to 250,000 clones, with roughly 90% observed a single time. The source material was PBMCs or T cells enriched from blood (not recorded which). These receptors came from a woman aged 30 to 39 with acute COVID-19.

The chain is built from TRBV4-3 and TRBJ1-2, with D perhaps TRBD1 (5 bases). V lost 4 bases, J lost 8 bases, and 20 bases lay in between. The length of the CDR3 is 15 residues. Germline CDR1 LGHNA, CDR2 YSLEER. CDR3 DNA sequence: TGCGCCAGCAGCCCGGGGGTGGTTATCAACGGAGGCTACACCTTC. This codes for CASSPGVVINGGYTF.

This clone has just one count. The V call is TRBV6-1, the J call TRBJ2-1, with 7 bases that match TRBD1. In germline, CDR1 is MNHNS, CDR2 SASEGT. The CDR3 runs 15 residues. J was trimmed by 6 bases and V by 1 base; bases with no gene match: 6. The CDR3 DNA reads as TGTGCCAGCAGTGAAGGGACAGGCCCATTCAATGAGCAGTTCTTC. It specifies CASSEGTGPFNEQFF.

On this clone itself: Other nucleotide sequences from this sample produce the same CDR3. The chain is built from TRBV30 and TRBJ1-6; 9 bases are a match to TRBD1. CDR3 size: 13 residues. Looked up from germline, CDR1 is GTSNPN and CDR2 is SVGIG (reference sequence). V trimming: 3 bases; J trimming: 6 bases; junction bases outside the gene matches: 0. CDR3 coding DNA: TGTGCCTGGAGGGGACAGGGTAATTCACCCCTCCACTTT. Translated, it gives CAWRGQGNSPLHF.

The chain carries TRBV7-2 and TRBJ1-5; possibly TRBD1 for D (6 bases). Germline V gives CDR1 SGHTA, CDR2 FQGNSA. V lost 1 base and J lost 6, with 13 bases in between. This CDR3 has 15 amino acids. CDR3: CASSLDRVLGQPQHF. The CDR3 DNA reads TGTGCCAGCAGCTTAGACAGGGTCTTAGGTCAGCCCCAGCATTTT.

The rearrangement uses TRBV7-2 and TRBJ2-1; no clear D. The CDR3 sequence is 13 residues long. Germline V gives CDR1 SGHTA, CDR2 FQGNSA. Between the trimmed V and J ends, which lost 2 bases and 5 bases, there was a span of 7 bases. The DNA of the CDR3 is TGTGCCAGCAGCTTATCTAGTAACAATGAGCAGTTCTTC. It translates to CASSLSSNNEQFF.

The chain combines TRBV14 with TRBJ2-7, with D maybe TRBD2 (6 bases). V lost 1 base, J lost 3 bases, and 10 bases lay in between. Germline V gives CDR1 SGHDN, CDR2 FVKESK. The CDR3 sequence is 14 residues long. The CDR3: CASSQAAGSYEQYF. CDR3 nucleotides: TGTGCCAGCAGCCAAGCTGCCGGGAGCTACGAGCAGTACTTC.

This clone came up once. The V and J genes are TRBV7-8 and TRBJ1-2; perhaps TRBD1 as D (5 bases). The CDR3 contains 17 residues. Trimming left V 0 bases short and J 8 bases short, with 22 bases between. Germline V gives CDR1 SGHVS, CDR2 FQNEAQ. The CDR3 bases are TGTGCCAGCAGCTTAGCAGGCCGGGGGAGTCACGGAGAGGGCTACACCTTC. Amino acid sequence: CASSLAGRGSHGEGYTF. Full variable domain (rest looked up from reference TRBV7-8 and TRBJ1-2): GAGVSQSPRYKVAKRGQDVALRCDPISGHVSLFWYQQALGQGPEFLTYFQNEAQLDKSGLPSDRFFAERPEGSVSTLKIQRTQQEDSAVYLCASSLAGRGSHGEGYTFGSGTRLTVV.

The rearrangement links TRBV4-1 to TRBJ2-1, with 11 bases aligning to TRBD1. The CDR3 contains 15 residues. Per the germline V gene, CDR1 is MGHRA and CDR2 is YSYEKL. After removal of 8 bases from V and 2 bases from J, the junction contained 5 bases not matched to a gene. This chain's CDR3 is CASSRTGGAYNEQFF. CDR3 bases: TGCGCCAGCTCCCGGACAGGGGGCGCCTACAATGAGCAGTTCTTC.

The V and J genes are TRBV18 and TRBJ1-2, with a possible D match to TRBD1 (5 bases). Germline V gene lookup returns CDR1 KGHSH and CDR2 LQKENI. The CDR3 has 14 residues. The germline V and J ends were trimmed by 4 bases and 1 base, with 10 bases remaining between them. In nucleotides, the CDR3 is TGTGCCAGCTCACGTGTACAGGTTAACTATGGCTACACCTTC. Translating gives CASSRVQVNYGYTF.

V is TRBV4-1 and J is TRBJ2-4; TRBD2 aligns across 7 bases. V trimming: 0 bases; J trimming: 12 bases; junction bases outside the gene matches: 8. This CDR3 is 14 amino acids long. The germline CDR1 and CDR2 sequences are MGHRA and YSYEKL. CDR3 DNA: TGCGCCAGCAGCCAAGATCAGTGGGAGGGGACTCAGTACTTC. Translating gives CASSQDQWEGTQYF.

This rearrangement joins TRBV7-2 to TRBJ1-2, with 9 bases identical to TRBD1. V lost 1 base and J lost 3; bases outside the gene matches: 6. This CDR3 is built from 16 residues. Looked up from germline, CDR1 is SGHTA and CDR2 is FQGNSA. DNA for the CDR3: TGTGCCAGCAGCTTAGTAGACAGGGGGTTATACTATGGCTACACCTTC. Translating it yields CASSLVDRGLYYGYTF. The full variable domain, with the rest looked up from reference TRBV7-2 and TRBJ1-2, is GAGVSQSPSNKVTEKGKDVELRCDPISGHTALYWYRQSLGQGLEFLIYFQGNSAPDKSGLPSDRFSAERTGGSVSTLTIQRTQQEDSAVYLCASSLVDRGLYYGYTFGSGTRLTVV.

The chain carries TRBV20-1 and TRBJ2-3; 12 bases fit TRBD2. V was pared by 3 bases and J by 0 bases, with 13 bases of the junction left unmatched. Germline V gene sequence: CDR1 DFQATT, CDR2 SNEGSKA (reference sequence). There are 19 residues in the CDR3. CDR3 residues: CSASSGLAGRDTSTDTQYF. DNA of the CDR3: TGCAGTGCTAGTAGCGGACTAGCGGGGAGAGACACAAGCACAGATACGCAGTATTTT.

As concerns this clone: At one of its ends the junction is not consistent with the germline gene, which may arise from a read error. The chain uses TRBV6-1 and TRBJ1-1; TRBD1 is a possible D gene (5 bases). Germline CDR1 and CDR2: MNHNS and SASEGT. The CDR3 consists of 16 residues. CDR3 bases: TGTGCCAGCAGTGACAGGGTTTTATTTTTGAATACTGAAGCTTTCTTT. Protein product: CASSDRVLFLNTEAFF.

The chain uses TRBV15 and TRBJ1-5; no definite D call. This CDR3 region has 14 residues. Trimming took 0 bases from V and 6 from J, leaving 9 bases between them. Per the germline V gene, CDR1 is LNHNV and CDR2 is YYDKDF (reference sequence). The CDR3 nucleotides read TGTGCCACCAGCAGAGATTTGGGAGTTCAGCCCCAGCATTTT. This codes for CATSRDLGVQPQHF.

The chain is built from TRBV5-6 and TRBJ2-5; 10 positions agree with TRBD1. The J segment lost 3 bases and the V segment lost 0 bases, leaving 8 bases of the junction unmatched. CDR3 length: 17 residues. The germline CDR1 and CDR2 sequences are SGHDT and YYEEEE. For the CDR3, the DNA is TGTGCCAGCAGCTTGGGACCGGGACAGGGGTCTGAAGAGACCCAGTACTTC. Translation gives CASSLGPGQGSEETQYF.

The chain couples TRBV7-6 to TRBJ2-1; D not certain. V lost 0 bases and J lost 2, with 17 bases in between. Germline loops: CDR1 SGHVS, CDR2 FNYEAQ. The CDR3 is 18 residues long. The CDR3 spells CASSLAQSATDTYNEQFF. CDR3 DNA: TGTGCCAGCAGCTTAGCGCAGTCAGCTACCGACACCTACAATGAGCAGTTCTTC.

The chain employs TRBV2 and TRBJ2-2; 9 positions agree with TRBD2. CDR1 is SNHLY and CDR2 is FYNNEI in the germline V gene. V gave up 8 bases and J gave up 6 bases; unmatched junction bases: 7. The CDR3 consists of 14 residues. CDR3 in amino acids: CASGKRGAPGELFF. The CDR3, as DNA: TGTGCCAGCGGGAAGCGGGGGGCCCCCGGGGAGCTGTTTTTT. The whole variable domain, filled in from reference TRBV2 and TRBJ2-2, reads EPEVTQTPSHQVTQMGQEVILRCVPISNHLYFYWYRQILGQKVEFLVSFYNNEISEKSEIFDDQFSVERPDGSNFTLKIRSTKLEDSAMYFCASGKRGAPGELFFGEGSRLTVL.

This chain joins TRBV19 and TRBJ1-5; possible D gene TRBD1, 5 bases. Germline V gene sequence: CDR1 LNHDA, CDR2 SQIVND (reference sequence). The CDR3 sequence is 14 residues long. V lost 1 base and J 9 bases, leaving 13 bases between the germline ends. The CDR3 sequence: CASSIGTQGRPQHF. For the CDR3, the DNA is TGTGCCAGTAGTATAGGCACCCAGGGTCGGCCCCAGCATTTT.

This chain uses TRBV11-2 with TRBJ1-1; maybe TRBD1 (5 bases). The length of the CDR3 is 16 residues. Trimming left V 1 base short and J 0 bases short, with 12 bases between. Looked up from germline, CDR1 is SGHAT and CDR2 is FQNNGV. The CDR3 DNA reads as TGTGCCAGCAGCTTAGGTTTGACAGTTATGAACACTGAAGCTTTCTTT. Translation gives CASSLGLTVMNTEAFF.

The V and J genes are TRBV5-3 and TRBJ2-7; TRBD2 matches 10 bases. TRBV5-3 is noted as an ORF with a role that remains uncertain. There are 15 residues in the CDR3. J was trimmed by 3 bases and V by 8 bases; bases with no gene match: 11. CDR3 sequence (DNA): TGTGCCAGCTGTGGGGGACTAGCGTGGCACTACGAGCAGTACTTC. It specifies CASCGGLAWHYEQYF.

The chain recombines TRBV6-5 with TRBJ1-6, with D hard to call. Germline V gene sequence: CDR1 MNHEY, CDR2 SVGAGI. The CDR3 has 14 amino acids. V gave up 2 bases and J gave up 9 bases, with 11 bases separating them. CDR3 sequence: CASSYRPRGSPLHF. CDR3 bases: TGTGCCAGCAGTTACAGGCCCCGGGGTTCACCCCTCCACTTT.

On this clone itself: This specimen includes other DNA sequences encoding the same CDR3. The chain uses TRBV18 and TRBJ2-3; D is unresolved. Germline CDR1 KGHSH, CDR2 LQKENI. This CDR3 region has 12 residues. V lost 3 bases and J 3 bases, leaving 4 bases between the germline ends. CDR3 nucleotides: TGTGCCAGCTCACCTTCGACAGATACGCAGTATTTT. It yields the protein CASSPSTDTQYF.